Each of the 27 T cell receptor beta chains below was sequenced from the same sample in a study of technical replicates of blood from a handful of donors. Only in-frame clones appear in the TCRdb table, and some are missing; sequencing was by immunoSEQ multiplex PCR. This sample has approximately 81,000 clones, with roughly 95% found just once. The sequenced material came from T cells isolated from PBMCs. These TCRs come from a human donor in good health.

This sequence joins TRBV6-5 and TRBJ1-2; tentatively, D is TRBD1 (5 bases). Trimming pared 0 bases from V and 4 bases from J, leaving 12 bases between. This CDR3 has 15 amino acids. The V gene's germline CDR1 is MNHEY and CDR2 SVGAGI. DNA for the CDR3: TGTGCCAGCAGTTACTCTTTGGGGGGTCTCTATGGCTACACCTTC. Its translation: CASSYSLGGLYGYTF.

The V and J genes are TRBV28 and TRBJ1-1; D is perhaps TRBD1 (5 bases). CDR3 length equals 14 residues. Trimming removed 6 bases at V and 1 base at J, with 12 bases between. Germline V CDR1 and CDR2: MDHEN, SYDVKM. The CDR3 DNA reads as TGTGCCAGCAGGAGTTCGGGGGAGAACACTGAAGCTTTCTTT. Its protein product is CASRSSGENTEAFF.

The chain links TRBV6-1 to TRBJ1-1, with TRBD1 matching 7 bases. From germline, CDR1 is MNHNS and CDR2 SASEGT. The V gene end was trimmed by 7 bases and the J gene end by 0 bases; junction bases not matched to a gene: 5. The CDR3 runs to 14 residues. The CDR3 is CASTWDRMNTEAFF. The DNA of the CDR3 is TGTGCCAGCACCTGGGACAGAATGAACACTGAAGCTTTCTTT.

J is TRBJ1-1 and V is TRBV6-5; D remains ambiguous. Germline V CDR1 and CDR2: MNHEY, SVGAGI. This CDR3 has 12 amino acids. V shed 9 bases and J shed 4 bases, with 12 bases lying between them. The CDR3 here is CARRLSGTEAFF. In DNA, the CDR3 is TGTGCCAGGCGGCTAAGTGGCACTGAAGCTTTCTTT.

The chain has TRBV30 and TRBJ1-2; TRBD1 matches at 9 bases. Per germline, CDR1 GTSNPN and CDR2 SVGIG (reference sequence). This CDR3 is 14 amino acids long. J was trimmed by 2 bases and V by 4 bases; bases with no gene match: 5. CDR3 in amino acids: CAWIQDRGNYGYTF. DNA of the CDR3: TGTGCCTGGATCCAAGACAGGGGGAACTATGGCTACACCTTC.

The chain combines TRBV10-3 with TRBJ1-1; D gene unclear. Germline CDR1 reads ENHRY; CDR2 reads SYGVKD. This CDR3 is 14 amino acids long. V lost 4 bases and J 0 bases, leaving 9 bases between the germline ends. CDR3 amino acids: CAISAKLMNTEAFF. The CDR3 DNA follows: TGTGCCATCAGTGCCAAACTGATGAACACTGAAGCTTTCTTT.

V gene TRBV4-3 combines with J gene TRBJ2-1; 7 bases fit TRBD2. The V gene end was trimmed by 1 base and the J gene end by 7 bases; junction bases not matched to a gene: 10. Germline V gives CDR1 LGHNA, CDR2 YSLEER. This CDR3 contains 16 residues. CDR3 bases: TGCGCCAGCAGCCAAGGAGCGGGAATTTACCCAAATGAGCAGTTCTTC. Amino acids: CASSQGAGIYPNEQFF.

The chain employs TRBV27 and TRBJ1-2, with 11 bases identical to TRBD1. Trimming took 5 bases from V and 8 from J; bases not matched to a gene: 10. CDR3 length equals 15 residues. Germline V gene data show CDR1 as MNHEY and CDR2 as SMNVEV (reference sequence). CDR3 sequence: CASSTRGQGAGGYTF. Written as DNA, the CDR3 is TGTGCCAGCAGTACCCGAGGACAGGGGGCGGGGGGCTACACCTTC.

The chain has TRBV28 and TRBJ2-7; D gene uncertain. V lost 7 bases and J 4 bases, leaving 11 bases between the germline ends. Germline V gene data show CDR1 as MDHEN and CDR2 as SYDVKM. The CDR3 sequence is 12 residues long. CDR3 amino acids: CASNLWAYEQYF. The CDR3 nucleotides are TGTGCCAGCAACCTCTGGGCGTACGAGCAGTACTTC.

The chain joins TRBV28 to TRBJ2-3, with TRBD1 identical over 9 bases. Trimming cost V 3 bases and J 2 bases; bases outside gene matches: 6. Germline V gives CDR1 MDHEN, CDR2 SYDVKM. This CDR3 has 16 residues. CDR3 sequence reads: CASSLNWDRATDTQYF. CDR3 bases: TGTGCCAGCAGTTTGAATTGGGACAGGGCCACAGATACGCAGTATTTT.

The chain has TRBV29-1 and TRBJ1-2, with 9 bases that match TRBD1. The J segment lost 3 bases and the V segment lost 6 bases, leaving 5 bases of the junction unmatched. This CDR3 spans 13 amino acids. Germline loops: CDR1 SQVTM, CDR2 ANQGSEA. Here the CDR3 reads CSVTGTGYYGYTF. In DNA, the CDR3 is TGCAGCGTCACCGGGACAGGGTACTATGGCTACACCTTC.

The CDR3 region is CASYNEENEQYF. In nucleotides, the CDR3 is TGCGCCAGCTACAACGAGGAGAACGAGCAGTACTTC. The V call is TRBV5-1, the J call TRBJ2-7; no clear D. Trimming stripped 7 bases from V and 5 bases from J, with 13 bases between. Germline V gene lookup returns CDR1 SGHRS and CDR2 YFSETQ. This CDR3 is built from 12 residues.

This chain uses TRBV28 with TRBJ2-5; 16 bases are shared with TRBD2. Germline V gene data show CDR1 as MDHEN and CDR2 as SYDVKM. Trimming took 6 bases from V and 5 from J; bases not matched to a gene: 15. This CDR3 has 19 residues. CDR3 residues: CASRTGTSGRARGVETQYF. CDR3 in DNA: TGTGCCAGCAGGACCGGGACTAGCGGGAGGGCGAGAGGAGTGGAGACCCAGTACTTC.

CDR3 DNA sequence: TGTGCCAGCAGTGGGTCGGGACAGGGAGCGTCCGGGGAGCTGTTTTTT. As protein: CASSGSGQGASGELFF. The V call is TRBV6-1, the J call TRBJ2-2; TRBD1 agrees at 9 bases. Germline-derived CDR1 and CDR2 are MNHNS and SASEGT. The trim removed 4 bases at V and 6 bases at J, leaving 9 bases unmatched. This CDR3 has 16 amino acids.

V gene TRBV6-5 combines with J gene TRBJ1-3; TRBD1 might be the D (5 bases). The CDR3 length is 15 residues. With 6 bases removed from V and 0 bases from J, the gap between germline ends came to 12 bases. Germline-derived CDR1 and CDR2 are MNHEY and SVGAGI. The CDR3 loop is CASSPTAYSGNTIYF. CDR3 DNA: TGTGCCAGCAGCCCGACAGCTTACTCTGGAAACACCATATATTTT.

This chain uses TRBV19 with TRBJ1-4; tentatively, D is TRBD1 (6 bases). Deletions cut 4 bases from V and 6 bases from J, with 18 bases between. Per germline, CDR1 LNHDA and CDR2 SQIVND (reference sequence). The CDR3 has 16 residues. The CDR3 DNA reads TGTGCCAGTAGTACCCTAGGGGGGGGGCTGGATGAAAAACTGTTTTTT. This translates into CASSTLGGGLDEKLFF.

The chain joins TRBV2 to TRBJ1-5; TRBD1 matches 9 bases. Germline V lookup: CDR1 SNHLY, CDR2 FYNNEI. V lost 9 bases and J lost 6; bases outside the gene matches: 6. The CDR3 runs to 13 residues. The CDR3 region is CASTGGLGQPQHF. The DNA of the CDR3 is TGTGCCAGTACAGGGGGCTTAGGTCAGCCCCAGCATTTT.

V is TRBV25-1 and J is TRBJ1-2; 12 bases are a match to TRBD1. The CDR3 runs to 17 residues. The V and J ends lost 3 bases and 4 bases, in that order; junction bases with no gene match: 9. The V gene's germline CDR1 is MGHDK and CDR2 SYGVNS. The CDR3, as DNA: TGTGCCAGCAGTGAGGGTGGAGGGGACAGGGGGCTCTATGGCTACACCTTC. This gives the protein CASSEGGGDRGLYGYTF.

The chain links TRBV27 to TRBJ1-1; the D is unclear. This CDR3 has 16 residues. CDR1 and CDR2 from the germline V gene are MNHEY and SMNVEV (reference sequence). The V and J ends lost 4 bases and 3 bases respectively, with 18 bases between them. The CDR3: CASSSQTRRQHTEAFF. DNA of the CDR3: TGTGCCAGCAGTTCCCAGACACGAAGGCAGCACACTGAAGCTTTCTTT.

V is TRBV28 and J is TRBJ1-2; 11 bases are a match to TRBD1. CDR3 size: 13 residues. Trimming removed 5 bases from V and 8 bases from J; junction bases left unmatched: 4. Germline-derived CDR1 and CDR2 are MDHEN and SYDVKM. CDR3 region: CASSEGQGAGYTF. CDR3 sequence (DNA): TGTGCCAGCAGTGAAGGACAGGGGGCAGGCTACACCTTC.

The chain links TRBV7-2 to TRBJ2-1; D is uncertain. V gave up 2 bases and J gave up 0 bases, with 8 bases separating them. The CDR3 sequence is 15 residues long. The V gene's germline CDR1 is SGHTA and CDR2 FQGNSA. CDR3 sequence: CASSLSESSYNEQFF. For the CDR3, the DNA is TGTGCCAGCAGCTTAAGTGAGAGCTCCTACAATGAGCAGTTCTTC.

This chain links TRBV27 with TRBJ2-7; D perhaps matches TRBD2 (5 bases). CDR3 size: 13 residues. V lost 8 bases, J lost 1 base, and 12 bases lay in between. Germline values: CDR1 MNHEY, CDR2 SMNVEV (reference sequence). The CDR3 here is CASALTGSYEQYF. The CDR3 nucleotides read TGTGCCAGCGCGCTGACGGGGTCCTACGAGCAGTACTTC.

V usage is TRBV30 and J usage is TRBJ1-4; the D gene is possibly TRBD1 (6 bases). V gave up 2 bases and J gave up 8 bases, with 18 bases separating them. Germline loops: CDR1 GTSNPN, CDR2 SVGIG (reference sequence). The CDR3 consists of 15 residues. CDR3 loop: CAWSKGGLDGEKLFF. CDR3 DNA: TGTGCCTGGAGTAAGGGGGGGTTAGACGGAGAAAAACTGTTTTTT.

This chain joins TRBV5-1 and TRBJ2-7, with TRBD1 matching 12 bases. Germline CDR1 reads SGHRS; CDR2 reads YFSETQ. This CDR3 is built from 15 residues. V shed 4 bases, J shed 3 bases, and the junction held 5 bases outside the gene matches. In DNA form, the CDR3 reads TGCGCCAGCAGCCTAGGGACAGGGGGCGTCTACGAGCAGTACTTC. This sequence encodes CASSLGTGGVYEQYF.

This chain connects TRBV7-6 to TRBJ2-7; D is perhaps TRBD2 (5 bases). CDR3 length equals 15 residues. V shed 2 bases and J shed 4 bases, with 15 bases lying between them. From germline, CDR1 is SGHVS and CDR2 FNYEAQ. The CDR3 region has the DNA TGTGCCAGCAGCTTAAGGCTTGCACTAGGTTACGAGCAGTACTTC. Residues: CASSLRLALGYEQYF.

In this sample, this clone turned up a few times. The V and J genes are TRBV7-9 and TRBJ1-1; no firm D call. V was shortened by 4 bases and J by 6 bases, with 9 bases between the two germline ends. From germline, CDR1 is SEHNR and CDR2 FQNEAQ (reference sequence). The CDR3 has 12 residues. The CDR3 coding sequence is TGTGCCAGCAGCTCCGAATGGCCTGAAGCTTTCTTT. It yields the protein CASSSEWPEAFF. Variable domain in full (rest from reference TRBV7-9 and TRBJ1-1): DTGVSQNPRHKITKRGQNVTFRCDPISEHNRLYWYRQTLGQGPEFLTYFQNEAQLEKSRLLSDRFSAERPKGSFSTLEIQRTEQGDSAMYLCASSSEWPEAFFGQGTRLTVV.

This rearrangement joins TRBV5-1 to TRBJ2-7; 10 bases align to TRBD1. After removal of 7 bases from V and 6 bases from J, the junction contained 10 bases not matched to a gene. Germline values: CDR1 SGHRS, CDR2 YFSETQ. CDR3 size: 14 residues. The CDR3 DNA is TGCGCCAGCCTGGCAGGGACAGGGGTTGGCGAGCAGTACTTC. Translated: CASLAGTGVGEQYF.